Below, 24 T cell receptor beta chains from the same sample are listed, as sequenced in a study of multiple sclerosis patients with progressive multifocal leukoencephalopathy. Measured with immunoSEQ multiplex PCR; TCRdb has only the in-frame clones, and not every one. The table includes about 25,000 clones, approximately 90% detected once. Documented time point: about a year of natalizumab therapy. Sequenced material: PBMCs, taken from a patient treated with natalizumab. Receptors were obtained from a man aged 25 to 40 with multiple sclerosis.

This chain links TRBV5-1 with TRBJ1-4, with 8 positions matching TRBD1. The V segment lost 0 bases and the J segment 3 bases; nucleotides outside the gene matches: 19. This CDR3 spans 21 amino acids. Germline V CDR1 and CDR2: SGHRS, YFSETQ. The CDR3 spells CASSLARRGQVLSGSNEKLFF. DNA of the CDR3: TGCGCCAGCAGCTTGGCGAGGAGGGGACAGGTTTTATCTGGTTCTAATGAAAAACTGTTTTTT.

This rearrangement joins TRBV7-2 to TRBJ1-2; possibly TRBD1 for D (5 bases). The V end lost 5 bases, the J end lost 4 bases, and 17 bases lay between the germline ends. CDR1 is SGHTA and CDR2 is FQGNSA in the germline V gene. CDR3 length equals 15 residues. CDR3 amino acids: CASSPDGGVLYGYTF. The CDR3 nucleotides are TGTGCCAGCAGCCCAGATGGGGGGGTCCTCTATGGCTACACCTTC.

In DNA form, the CDR3 reads TGTGCCAGTAGTGAATACGGACCTTCCTACGAGCAGTACTTC. As protein: CASSEYGPSYEQYF. The chain is built from TRBV19 and TRBJ2-7, with unresolved D. CDR1 is LNHDA, CDR2 SQIVND, per germline (reference sequence). The CDR3 consists of 14 residues. V was pared by 5 bases and J by 1 base, with 12 bases between.

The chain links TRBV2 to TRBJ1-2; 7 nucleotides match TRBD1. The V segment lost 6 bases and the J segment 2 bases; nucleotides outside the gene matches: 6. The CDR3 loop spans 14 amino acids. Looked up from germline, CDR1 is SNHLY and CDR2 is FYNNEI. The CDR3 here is CASRGDRLNYGYTF. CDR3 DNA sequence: TGTGCCAGCAGGGGGGACAGACTAAACTATGGCTACACCTTC.

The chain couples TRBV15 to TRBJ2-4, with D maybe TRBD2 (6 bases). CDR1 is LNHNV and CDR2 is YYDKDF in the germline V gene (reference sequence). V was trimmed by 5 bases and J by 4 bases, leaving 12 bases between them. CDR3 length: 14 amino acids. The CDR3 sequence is CATSGGPLKNIQYF. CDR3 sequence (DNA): TGTGCCACCAGCGGAGGGCCCCTAAAAAACATTCAGTACTTC.

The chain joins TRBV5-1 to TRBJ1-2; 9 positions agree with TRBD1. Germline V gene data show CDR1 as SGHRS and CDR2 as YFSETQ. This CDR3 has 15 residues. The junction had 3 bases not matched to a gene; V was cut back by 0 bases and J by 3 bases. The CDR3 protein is CASSLEGQGHYGYTF. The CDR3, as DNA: TGCGCCAGCAGCTTGGAGGGACAGGGACACTATGGCTACACCTTC.

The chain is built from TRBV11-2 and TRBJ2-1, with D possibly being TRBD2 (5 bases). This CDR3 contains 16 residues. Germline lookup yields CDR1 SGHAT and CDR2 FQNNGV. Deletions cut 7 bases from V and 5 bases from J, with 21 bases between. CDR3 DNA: TGTGCCAGCATTAAACGGGCGGGTGCTAAAGACAATGAGCAGTTCTTC. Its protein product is CASIKRAGAKDNEQFF.

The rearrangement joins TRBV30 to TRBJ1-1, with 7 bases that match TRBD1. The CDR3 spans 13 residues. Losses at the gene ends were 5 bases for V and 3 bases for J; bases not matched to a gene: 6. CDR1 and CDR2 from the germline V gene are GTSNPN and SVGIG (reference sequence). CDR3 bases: TGTGCCTGGCCCAGGGGGGTCTACACTGAAGCTTTCTTT. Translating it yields CAWPRGVYTEAFF.

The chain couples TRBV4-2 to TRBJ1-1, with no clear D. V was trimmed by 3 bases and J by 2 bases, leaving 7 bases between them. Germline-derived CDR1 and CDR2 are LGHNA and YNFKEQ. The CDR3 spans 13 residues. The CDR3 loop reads CASSQNSNTEAFF. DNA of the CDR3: TGTGCCAGCAGCCAGAACTCAAACACTGAAGCTTTCTTT.

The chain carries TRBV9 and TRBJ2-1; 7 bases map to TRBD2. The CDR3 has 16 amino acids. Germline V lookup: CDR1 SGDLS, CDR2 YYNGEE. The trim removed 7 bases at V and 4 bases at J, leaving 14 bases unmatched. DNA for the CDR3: TGTGCCAGCGCCTCCCTCCCGCTAGCGGTGTACAATGAGCAGTTCTTC. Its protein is CASASLPLAVYNEQFF.

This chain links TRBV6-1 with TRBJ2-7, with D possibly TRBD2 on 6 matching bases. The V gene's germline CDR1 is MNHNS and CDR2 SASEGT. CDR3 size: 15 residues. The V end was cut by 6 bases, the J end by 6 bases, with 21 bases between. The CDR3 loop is CASSPRGGVESEQYF. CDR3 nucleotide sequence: TGTGCCAGCAGCCCAAGAGGAGGGGTTGAATCCGAGCAGTACTTC.

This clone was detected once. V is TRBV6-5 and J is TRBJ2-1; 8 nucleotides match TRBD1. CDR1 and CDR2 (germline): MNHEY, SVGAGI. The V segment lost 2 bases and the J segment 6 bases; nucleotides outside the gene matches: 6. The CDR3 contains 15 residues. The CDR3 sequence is CASSYRTGIGNEQFF. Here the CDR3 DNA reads TGTGCCAGCAGTTACAGGACAGGGATTGGCAATGAGCAGTTCTTC.

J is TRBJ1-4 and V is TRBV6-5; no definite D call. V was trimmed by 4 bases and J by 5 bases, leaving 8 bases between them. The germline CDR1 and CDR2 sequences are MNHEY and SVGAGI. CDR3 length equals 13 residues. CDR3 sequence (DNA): TGTGCCAGCAGTTCCGGTAGGAATGAAAAACTGTTTTTT. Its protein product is CASSSGRNEKLFF.

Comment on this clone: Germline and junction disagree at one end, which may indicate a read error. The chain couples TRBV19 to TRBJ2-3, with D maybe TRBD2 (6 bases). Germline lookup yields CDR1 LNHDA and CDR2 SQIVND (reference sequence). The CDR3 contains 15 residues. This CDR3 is CASSSGLLLTNTQYF. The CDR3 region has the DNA TGTGCCAGTAGTTCCGGACTATTACTCACAAATACGCAGTATTTT.

CDR3 DNA: TGTGCCAGCAGTTCCTCCGGGGGCGAGCAGTACGTC. It is translated as CASSSSGGEQYV. V usage is TRBV6-5 and J usage is TRBJ2-7, with D maybe TRBD2 (6 bases). This CDR3 has 12 amino acids. Germline CDR1 MNHEY, CDR2 SVGAGI. Deletions cut 4 bases from V and 6 bases from J, with 10 bases between.

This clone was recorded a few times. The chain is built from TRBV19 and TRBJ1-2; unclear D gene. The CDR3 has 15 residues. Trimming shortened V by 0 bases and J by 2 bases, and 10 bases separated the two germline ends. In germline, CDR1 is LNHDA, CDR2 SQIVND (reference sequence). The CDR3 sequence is CASSIEATVNYGYTF. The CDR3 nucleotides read TGTGCCAGTAGTATAGAGGCCACGGTAAACTATGGCTACACCTTC.

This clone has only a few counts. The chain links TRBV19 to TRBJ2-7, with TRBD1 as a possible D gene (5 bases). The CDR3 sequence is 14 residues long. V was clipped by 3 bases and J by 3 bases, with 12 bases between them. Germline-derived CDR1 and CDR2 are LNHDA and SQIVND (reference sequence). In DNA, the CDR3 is TGTGCCAGTAGTATCGAGGACACCGGCTACGAGCAGTACTTC. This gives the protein CASSIEDTGYEQYF.

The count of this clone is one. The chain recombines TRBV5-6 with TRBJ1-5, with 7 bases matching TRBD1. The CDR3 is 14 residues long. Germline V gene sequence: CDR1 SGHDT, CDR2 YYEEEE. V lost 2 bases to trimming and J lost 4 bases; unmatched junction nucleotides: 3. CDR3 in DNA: TGTGCCAGCAGCTTCGGGACAGCTAATCAGCCCCAGCATTTT. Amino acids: CASSFGTANQPQHF.

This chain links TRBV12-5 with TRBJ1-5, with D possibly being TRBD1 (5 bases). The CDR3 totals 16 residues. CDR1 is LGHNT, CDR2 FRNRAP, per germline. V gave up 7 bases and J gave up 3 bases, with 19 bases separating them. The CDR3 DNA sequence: TGTGCTAGTGCCGAGGACGGGTTAGGGGTCAATCAGCCCCAGCATTTT. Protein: CASAEDGLGVNQPQHF. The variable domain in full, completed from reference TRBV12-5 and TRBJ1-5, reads DARVTQTPRHKVTEMGQEVTMRCQPILGHNTVFWYRQTMMQGLELLAYFRNRAPLDDSGMPKDRFSAEMPDATLATLKIQPSEPRDSAVYFCASAEDGLGVNQPQHFGDGTRLSIL.

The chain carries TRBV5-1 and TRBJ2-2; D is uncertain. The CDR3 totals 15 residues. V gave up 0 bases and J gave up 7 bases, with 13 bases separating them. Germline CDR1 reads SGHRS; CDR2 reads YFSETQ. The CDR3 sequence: CASSLDGFENGELFF. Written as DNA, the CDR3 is TGCGCCAGCAGCTTGGACGGGTTTGAAAACGGGGAGCTGTTTTTT.

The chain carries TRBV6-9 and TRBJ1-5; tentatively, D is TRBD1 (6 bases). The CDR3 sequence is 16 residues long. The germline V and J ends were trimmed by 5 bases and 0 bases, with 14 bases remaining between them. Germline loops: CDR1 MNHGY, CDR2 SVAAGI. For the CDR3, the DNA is TGTGCCAGCAGTCCCGGGGACACCAATAGCAATCAGCCCCAGCATTTT. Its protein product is CASSPGDTNSNQPQHF.

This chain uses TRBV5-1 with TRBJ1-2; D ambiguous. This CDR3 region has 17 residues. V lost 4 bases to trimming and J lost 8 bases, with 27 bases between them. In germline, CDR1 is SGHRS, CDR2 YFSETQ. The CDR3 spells CASSKHLERSVVRGYTF. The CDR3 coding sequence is TGCGCCAGCAGCAAACATTTAGAACGGAGTGTGGTCCGGGGCTACACCTTC.

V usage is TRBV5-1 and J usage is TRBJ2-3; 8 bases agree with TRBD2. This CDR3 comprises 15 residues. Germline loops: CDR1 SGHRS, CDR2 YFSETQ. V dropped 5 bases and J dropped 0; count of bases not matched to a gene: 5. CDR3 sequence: CASRPPSGSTDTQYF. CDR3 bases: TGCGCCAGCAGGCCTCCTAGCGGGAGCACAGATACGCAGTATTTT.

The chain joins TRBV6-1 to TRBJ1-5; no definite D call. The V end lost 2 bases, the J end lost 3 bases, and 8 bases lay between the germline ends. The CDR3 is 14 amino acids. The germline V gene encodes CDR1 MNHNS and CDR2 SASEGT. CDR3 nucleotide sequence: TGTGCCAGCAGTGAACCCCGGGTCAATCAGCCCCAGCATTTT. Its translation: CASSEPRVNQPQHF.